The entry below gives a single T cell receptor (beta chain) sequence along with its context. No antigen is known for it. A multiplex PCR was run with 60 Vbeta primers and 13 Jbeta primers. The data were produced by immunoSEQ multiplex PCR, yet TCRdb's version contains in-frame clones alone and is incomplete. Of about 160,000 clones listed, approximately 85% are singletons. The sample is drawn from a study of cytomegalovirus exposure and HLA in healthy donors. About the study: There were roughly 110 million unique TCR beta sequences, drawn from approximately 180 million T cells, in an earlier analysis. Genotyping of hundreds of donors showed that 80% to 85% belonged to the Caucasian-associated ancestry cluster.

This CDR3 region has 14 residues. Germline V gene lookup returns CDR1 SEHNR and CDR2 FQNEAQ (reference sequence). V dropped 5 bases and J dropped 3; count of bases not matched to a gene: 4. Study-level findings and limits: As a later analysis revealed, the rate of TCR association differed by HLA locus, with DRB1 most and HLA-C fewest. Later work showed greater clonal expansion in HLA-associated TCR beta chains than in equally common others.

The clonotype comes from a man younger than 35 in good health and CMV-seropositive. This chain connects TRBV7-9 to TRBJ1-3; 7 bases map to TRBD1. Sequenced input: PBMCs. CDR3 protein: CASSTTGDGNTIYF. The CDR3 DNA reads TGTGCCAGCAGCACAACAGGGGATGGAAACACCATATATTTT.